This T cell receptor (beta chain) was sequenced during a study of T cells in Graves' hyperthyroidism and ophthalmopathy. Per the germline V gene, CDR1 is SEHNR and CDR2 is FQNEAQ (reference sequence). V gave up 2 bases and J gave up 7 bases; unmatched junction bases: 6. The CDR3 is 15 residues long. Recently diagnosed hyperthyroidism of less than 2 months' duration affected patients aged 18 to 65. Amplified TCR beta CDR3 regions derived from RNA transcripts. RT-PCR in the first round (using the HTBI primer set) targeted the TCR CDR3. Via MiXCR, TCRdb re-called the multiplex PCR reads, giving one row per CDR3 protein. The sample holds some 370,000 distinct CDR3 sequences, about 18% seen once. This clonotype occurred a few times. Its matching antigen is unknown. Whole-study findings and limits: A 13 V-J model separated ophthalmopathy from stable hyperthyroidism. Blood held most thyroid clonotypes expanded above 0.001 frequency.

The chain has TRBV7-9 and TRBJ2-1; the match to TRBD2 covers 9 bases. The clonotype comes from a woman in her 30s with Graves' hyperthyroidism that later progressed to Graves' ophthalmopathy. The specimen was blood. CDR3 amino acids: CASSLSGGGVNEQFF. The CDR3 DNA follows: TGTGCCAGCAGCTTAAGTGGCGGGGGGGTTAATGAGCAGTTCTTC.